This TCR beta chain was recovered during a study of T-cell memory formation after mild COVID-19. TCRdb ran MiXCR on the 5' RACE reads and lists one entry per CDR3 protein. This sample has around 310,000 distinct CDR3 sequences, with approximately 15% found just once. The sample holds a few counts of this clonotype. The V and J ends lost 6 bases and 1 base, in that order; junction bases with no gene match: 11. CDR3 length: 17 residues. Germline loops: CDR1 SGHRS, CDR2 YFSETQ. Sequenced material: PBMCs or a T cell subset sorted from them (not recorded which). V and J are TRBV5-1 and TRBJ2-3; 10 bases fit TRBD2. This receptor was taken from a man aged 18-30 years who had mild COVID-19 (a few samples of this study predate the infection). Cell type and time point are not known. The chain's CDR3 is CASTPLAGGSGTDTQYF. The CDR3 bases are TGCGCCAGCACCCCTTTAGCGGGGGGCTCTGGCACAGATACGCAGTATTTT. The variable domain in full, with the rest retrieved from reference TRBV5-1 and TRBJ2-3, is KAGVTQTPRYLIKTRGQQVTLSCSPISGHRSVSWYQQTPGQGLQFLFEYFSETQRNKGNFPGRFSGRQFSNSRSEMNVSTLELGDSALYLCASTPLAGGSGTDTQYFGPGTRLTVL.